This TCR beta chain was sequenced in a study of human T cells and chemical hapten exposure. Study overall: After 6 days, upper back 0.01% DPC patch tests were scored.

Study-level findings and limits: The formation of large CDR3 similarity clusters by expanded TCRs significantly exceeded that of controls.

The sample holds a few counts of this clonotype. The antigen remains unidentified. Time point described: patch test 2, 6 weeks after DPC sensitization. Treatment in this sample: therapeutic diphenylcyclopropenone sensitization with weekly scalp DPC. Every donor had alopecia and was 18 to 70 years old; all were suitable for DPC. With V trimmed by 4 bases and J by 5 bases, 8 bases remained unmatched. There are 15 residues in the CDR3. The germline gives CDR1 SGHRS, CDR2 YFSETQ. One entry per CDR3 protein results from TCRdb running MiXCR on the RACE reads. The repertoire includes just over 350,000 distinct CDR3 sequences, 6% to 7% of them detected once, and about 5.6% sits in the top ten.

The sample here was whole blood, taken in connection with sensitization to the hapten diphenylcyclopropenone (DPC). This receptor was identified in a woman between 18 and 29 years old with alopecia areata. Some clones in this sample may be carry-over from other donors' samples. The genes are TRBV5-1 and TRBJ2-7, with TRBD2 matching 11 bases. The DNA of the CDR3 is TGCGCCAGCAGCCCACTAGCGGGGGTTGAGAACGAGCAGTACTTC. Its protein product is CASSPLAGVENEQYF.